This TCR beta chain was identified in a study of blood T cell repertoires in COVID-19. The wider study: T cells, B-cell-depleted T cells, or PBMCs supplied cDNA or gDNA.

Germline V gene data show CDR1 as SGHVS and CDR2 as FQNEAQ. The CDR3 runs to 15 residues. The trim removed 4 bases at V and 4 bases at J, leaving 6 bases unmatched. Original processing methods: How many nucleated cells were present was estimated from reference gene primer amplification. Profiling relied on immunoSEQ multiplex PCR, and the TCRdb table lists in-frame clones only, not all of them. V and J calls and clone size are those listed in that table; D and trimming were worked out from the DNA. The table includes tens of thousands of clones, approximately 88% detected once. The sequence was collected from a man aged 45 to 65 with acute or convalescent COVID-19. The J gene is TRBJ1-1, the V gene TRBV7-8; 10 bases are a match to TRBD1. The specimen was peripheral blood. CDR3 DNA: TGTGCCAGCAGCTCCCGGGACAGGGGCGGCACTGAAGCTTTCTTT. It is translated as CASSSRDRGGTEAFF.